The clone carrying this T cell receptor (beta chain) has only one observation. TCRdb's copy holds only in-frame clones and misses some; the assay was immunoSEQ multiplex PCR. The profile shows 90,000 to 100,000 clones, 70% to 85% of them singletons. Trimming cost V 5 bases and J 4 bases, with 11 bases left between them. This CDR3 is built from 13 residues. Germline V gives CDR1 LNHDA, CDR2 SQIVND (reference sequence). The data are from a study of OX40 agonist ivuxolimab in advanced cancers. About the research overall: Anti-PD-1, anti-PD-L1 or anti-CTLA-4 therapy given earlier was allowed, and about 38% had some. Partial responses occurred in three patients (one hepatocellular carcinoma, two cutaneous melanoma).

Autoimmune disease history or systemic immunosuppression barred patients. Sequences were derived from CD4+ or CD8+ T cells sorted from blood, sampled in a trial of the OX40 agonist ivuxolimab. The receptor was derived from an adult with an advanced solid tumor such as melanoma, head and neck, liver or kidney cancer. The chain uses TRBV19 and TRBJ1-2; D is ambiguous. CDR3: CASSPQGLYGYTF. The CDR3 DNA is TGTGCCAGTAGTCCCCAAGGCCTCTATGGCTACACCTTC.